Below are 15 T cell receptor beta chains sequenced from a single sample in a study of T cells in Graves' hyperthyroidism and ophthalmopathy (dated by TCRdb to the late 2010s). The library came from multiplex PCR. Sequencing instrument: Illumina HiSeq 2000. TCR beta CDR3 regions were amplified from RNA transcripts. The TCR CDR3 was subjected to a first round of RT-PCR using the HTBI primer set and the Qiagen OneStep RT-PCR kit. TCRdb itself trimmed the public reads at Q25 with fastp, ran MiXCR and retained productive beta chains. Identical CDR3 proteins give one entry, which carries the most common genes and DNA. This sample comprises 500,000 to 750,000 distinct CDR3 sequences, around 14% of them detected only once. The ten largest make up around 7.3% of the sample. The sample comprised blood. The receptors derive from a woman in her thirties with Graves' hyperthyroidism.

This clonotype has only a few counts. The rearrangement links TRBV15 to TRBJ2-5; 8 bases match TRBD2. CDR1 is LNHNV, CDR2 YYDKDF, per germline (reference sequence). CDR3 size: 18 residues. J was trimmed by 4 bases and V by 4 bases; bases with no gene match: 17. Here the CDR3 reads CATSTALAAQRGGETQYF. CDR3 coding DNA: TGTGCCACCAGCACTGCACTAGCGGCTCAGAGAGGTGGAGAGACCCAGTACTTC.

This clonotype was recorded many times. This chain joins TRBV5-1 and TRBJ2-3; possibly TRBD2 for D (5 bases). Trimming pared 0 bases from V and 1 base from J, leaving 9 bases between. This CDR3 is 15 amino acids long. Germline lookup yields CDR1 SGHRS and CDR2 YFSETQ. The CDR3 here is CASSLDGRGTDTQYF. In DNA, the CDR3 is TGCGCCAGCAGCTTGGATGGGAGAGGCACAGATACGCAGTATTTT.

This clonotype has ten or more counts. This chain links TRBV28 with TRBJ1-5, with 10 nucleotides matching TRBD1. This CDR3 contains 16 residues. The V gene's germline CDR1 is MDHEN and CDR2 SYDVKM. With V trimmed by 2 bases and J by 4 bases, 5 bases remained unmatched. CDR3 residues: CASSLQPGQGNQPQHF. CDR3 bases: TGTGCCAGCAGTTTACAACCGGGACAGGGGAATCAGCCCCAGCATTTT.

The chain couples TRBV7-9 to TRBJ2-2, with D tentatively TRBD1 (5 bases). CDR1 and CDR2 (germline): SEHNR, FQNEAQ (reference sequence). This CDR3 has 15 residues. Trimming removed 10 bases at V and 5 bases at J, with 20 bases between. The CDR3 reads CATTRPQGDTGELFF. CDR3 nucleotide sequence: TGTGCCACCACCCGCCCCCAAGGGGATACCGGGGAGCTGTTTTTT.

The chain is built from TRBV7-3 and TRBJ1-1; 7 bases match TRBD1. CDR3 length: 15 residues. In germline, CDR1 is SGHTA, CDR2 FQGTGA. J gave up 6 bases and V 5 bases, and 12 bases lay outside the gene matches. CDR3 in amino acids: CASSAKTGDTSEAFF. CDR3 in DNA: TGTGCCAGCAGCGCGAAAACAGGGGACACGTCTGAAGCTTTCTTT. Using reference TRBV7-3 and TRBJ1-1 for the parts outside the CDR3, the full variable domain is GAGVSQTPSNKVTEKGKYVELRCDPISGHTALYWYRQSLGQGPEFLIYFQGTGAADDSGLPNDRFFAVRPEGSVSTLKIQRTERGDSAVYLCASSAKTGDTSEAFFGQGTRLTVV.

The chain couples TRBV11-2 to TRBJ1-4; TRBD1 might be the D (6 bases). CDR1 and CDR2 from the germline V gene are SGHAT and FQNNGV. The CDR3 totals 14 residues. Trimming stripped 6 bases from V and 8 bases from J, with 16 bases between. The CDR3 protein is CASRQGDTMEKLFF. The CDR3 DNA reads TGTGCCAGCAGACAAGGGGACACAATGGAAAAACTGTTTTTT. Full variable domain (missing parts from reference TRBV11-2 and TRBJ1-4): EAGVAQSPRYKIIEKRQSVAFWCNPISGHATLYWYQQILGQGPKLLIQFQNNGVVDDSQLPKDRFSAERLKGVDSTLKIQPAKLEDSAVYLCASRQGDTMEKLFFGSGTQLSVL.

This chain links TRBV5-4 with TRBJ2-1, with 12 bases lining up with TRBD2. The J call may be incorrect, as the DNA end agrees better with TRBJ2-7. Germline values: CDR1 SGHNT, CDR2 YYREEE (reference sequence). CDR3 size: 16 residues. The CDR3 loop is CASSSSGRAHYNEQYF. The CDR3 nucleotides are TGTGCCAGCAGCTCTAGCGGGAGGGCACACTACAATGAGCAGTACTTC.

In this sample, this clonotype turned up many times. The J gene is TRBJ2-3, the V gene TRBV24-1, with 9 bases that match TRBD1. Germline loops: CDR1 KGHDR, CDR2 SFDVKD. The J segment lost 0 bases and the V segment lost 3 bases, leaving 15 bases of the junction unmatched. This CDR3 contains 20 residues. In nucleotides, the CDR3 is TGTGCCACCAGTGATCCTGTCCCGGGACAGGGAACCTTTAGCACAGATACGCAGTATTTT. As protein: CATSDPVPGQGTFSTDTQYF.

This clonotype was counted at least ten times. J is TRBJ2-3 and V is TRBV20-1; TRBD2 might be the D (6 bases). Germline V CDR1 and CDR2: DFQATT, SNEGSKA (reference sequence). This CDR3 comprises 14 residues. The CDR3 spells CSASKAGPTDTQYF. The DNA of the CDR3 is TGCAGCGCCTCGAAAGCGGGCCCCACAGATACGCAGTATTTT.

This clonotype was observed a single time. The CDR3 nucleotides read TGTGCCAGCAGTTACTCGAGGAGGGGGGACTCTGGGGCCAACGTCCTGACTTTC. Protein: CASSYSRRGDSGANVLTF. The V gene is TRBV6-2 or TRBV6-3, the J gene TRBJ2-6; TRBD1 or TRBD2 may be the D gene (6 bases each). Germline CDR1 MNHEY, CDR2 SVGEGT. The V end was cut by 0 bases, the J end by 0 bases, with 12 bases between. This CDR3 region has 18 residues.

In this sample, this clonotype turned up a few times. The junction departs from germline at one end; a sequencing error may be responsible. The CDR3: CASSQDGLAGGRRQDF. CDR3 nucleotides: TGTGCCAGCAGCCAAGATGGGCTAGCGGGAGGCCGACGTCAGGACTTC. The V call is TRBV3-1, the J call TRBJ2-6; 11 bases are a match to TRBD2. The CDR3 extends over 16 amino acids. CDR1 LGHDT and CDR2 YNNKEL come from the germline V gene (reference sequence). The full variable domain, with the rest looked up from reference TRBV3-1 and TRBJ2-6, is DTAVSQTPKYLVTQMGNDKSIKCEQNLGHDTMYWYKQDSKKFLKIMFSYNNKELIINETVPNRFSPKSPDKAHLNLHINSLELGDSAVYFCASSQDGLAGGRRQDFGAGSRLTVL.

This clonotype has at least ten counts. This rearrangement joins TRBV7-3 to TRBJ2-5; 7 bases are a match to TRBD2. Trimming took 1 base from V and 5 from J; bases not matched to a gene: 10. CDR1 and CDR2 (germline): SGHTA, FQGTGA. There are 16 residues in the CDR3. The CDR3 region is CASSLNAAGDGETQYF. In DNA form, the CDR3 reads TGTGCCAGCAGCTTAAACGCGGCGGGAGACGGGGAGACCCAGTACTTC.

This chain uses TRBV7-9 with TRBJ2-3, with TRBD2 identical over 9 bases. V lost 6 bases and J lost 4; bases outside the gene matches: 8. This CDR3 is built from 15 residues. Germline V CDR1 and CDR2: SEHNR, FQNEAQ (reference sequence). Here the CDR3 reads CASRSLAGEADTQYF. The CDR3 DNA reads TGTGCCAGCAGGAGTTTAGCGGGAGAGGCAGATACGCAGTATTTT.

This clonotype was counted ten times or more. J is TRBJ2-2 and V is TRBV28, with D possibly being TRBD1 (6 bases). The CDR3 has 14 residues. V was clipped by 11 bases and J by 3 bases, with 16 bases between them. Germline loops: CDR1 MDHEN, CDR2 SYDVKM. The CDR3 protein is CAHTNQGHTGELFF. In DNA, the CDR3 is TGTGCCCACACCAACCAGGGGCACACCGGGGAGCTGTTTTTT.

The chain recombines TRBV5-4 with TRBJ2-4, with D perhaps matching TRBD2 (6 bases). The CDR3 is 15 residues long. V lost 4 bases and J 0 bases, leaving 11 bases between the germline ends. Germline values: CDR1 SGHNT, CDR2 YYREEE (reference sequence). The CDR3 reads CASSQGGQAKNIQYF. The CDR3 DNA is TGTGCCAGCAGCCAGGGAGGACAAGCCAAAAACATTCAGTACTTC.